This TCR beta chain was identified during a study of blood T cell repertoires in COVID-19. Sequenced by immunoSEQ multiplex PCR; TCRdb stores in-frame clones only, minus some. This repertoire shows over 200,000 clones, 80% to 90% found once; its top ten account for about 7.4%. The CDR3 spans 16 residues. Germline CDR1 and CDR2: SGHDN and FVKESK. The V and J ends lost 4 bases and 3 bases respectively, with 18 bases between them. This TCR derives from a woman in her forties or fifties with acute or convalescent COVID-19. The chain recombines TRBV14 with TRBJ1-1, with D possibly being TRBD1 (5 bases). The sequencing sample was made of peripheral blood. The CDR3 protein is CASSPGRWWGDTEAFF. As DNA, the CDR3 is TGTGCCAGCAGCCCGGGACGGTGGTGGGGGGACACTGAAGCTTTCTTT. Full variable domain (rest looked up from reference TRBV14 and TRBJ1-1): EAGVTQFPSHSVIEKGQTVTLRCDPISGHDNLYWYRRVMGKEIKFLLHFVKESKQDESGMPNNRFLAERTGGTYSTLKVQPAELEDSGVYFCASSPGRWWGDTEAFFGQGTRLTVV.